Described below is a single T cell receptor beta chain sequence and its context. The data derive from a study of T-cell reconstitution after alpha-beta-depleted transplantation in children. Preparation of the TCRbeta library involved a method that used unique molecular identifiers. Each CDR3 protein gets one entry after TCRdb re-called the PCR reads with MiXCR. The table shows roughly 590,000 distinct CDR3 sequences, with around 17% occurring only once. V gave up 0 bases and J gave up 3 bases, with 12 bases separating them. This CDR3 comprises 15 residues. CDR1 is MGHRA, CDR2 YSYEKL, per germline. The chain has TRBV4-1 and TRBJ2-7; D is ambiguous. This TCR was recovered from a human donor who donated a stem cell graft to a child with acute myeloid leukemia. Here the sequenced sample was PBMCs from the stem cell graft donor, taken from the stem cell graft. In nucleotides, the CDR3 is TGCGCCAGCAGCCAAGACCGGGCATGGGTCTACGAGCAGTACTTC. Encoded protein: CASSQDRAWVYEQYF.